The T cell receptor (beta chain) described here comes from a study of molecular identifiers for immune sequencing clone quantification. Libraries for naive CD8 T cells, which were made from approximately 22,000 to 940,000 sorted cells, drew on 10%, 30% or 50% of the RNA. The CD8+CD4-CCR7+CD45RA+ phenotype defined the sorted naive CD8 T cells. In this sample, this clonotype turned up a few times. Its target is not known. CDR3 size: 15 residues. V gave up 5 bases and J gave up 3 bases; unmatched junction bases: 9. Germline CDR1 reads MGHDK; CDR2 reads SYGVNS. Findings and limits, study-wide: Effector cells kept over 98% of their molecules in clones above 20 RNA copies, while naive cells kept under 1% there.

MiXCR, run by TCRdb on the PCR reads, gives a single entry per CDR3 protein. The sample lists about 320,000 distinct CDR3 sequences, roughly a quarter occurring once. This sequence originates from a human donor in good health. Some libraries in this study had Jurkat cell RNA spiked in. The sample was naive CD8+ T cells from blood, with Jurkat cell RNA spiked in. The subset denotes: FACS-sorted CD8+CD4-CCR7+CD45RA+ naive T cells. The chain recombines TRBV25-1 with TRBJ2-7; 8 positions match TRBD1. The DNA for the CDR3 is TGTGCCAGCAGTCCCCAGGACAGGGCTGACTACGAGCAGTACTTC. Translated: CASSPQDRADYEQYF.